A single sample gave rise to the 10 T cell receptor beta chains below, sequenced in a study of cytomegalovirus exposure and HLA in healthy donors. Vbeta (60) and Jbeta (13) primers were used in the PCR. This table comes from immunoSEQ multiplex PCR, and its TCRdb copy is limited to in-frame clones, with some not included. This sample has tens of thousands of clones, with roughly 69% found just once. Specimen: PBMCs. The receptors were sampled from a woman aged 50 to 65 in good health and CMV-seronegative.

The V gene is TRBV9, the J gene TRBJ1-1, with 7 bases aligning to TRBD1. The junction had 7 bases not matched to a gene; V was cut back by 0 bases and J by 5 bases. The CDR3 covers 15 residues. Germline CDR1 reads SGDLS; CDR2 reads YYNGEE. Written as DNA, the CDR3 is TGTGCCAGCAGCGTAGTAGGGCAGGGGGTGACTGAAGCTTTCTTT. The encoded protein is CASSVVGQGVTEAFF.

This clone has only a few counts. As DNA, the CDR3 is TGTGCCTTGAGCGGAGGGGAAGCTTTCTTT. Translating gives CALSGGEAFF. This rearrangement joins TRBV30 to TRBJ1-1; D gene ambiguous. CDR3 length: 10 amino acids. Germline values: CDR1 GTSNPN, CDR2 SVGIG (reference sequence). Trimming left V 7 bases short and J 8 bases short, with 11 bases between.

Only a few counts were recorded for this clone. J is TRBJ1-1 and V is TRBV7-2; D might be TRBD1 (6 bases). Between the trimmed V and J ends, which lost 6 bases and 2 bases, there was a span of 16 bases. CDR3 length: 15 residues. Germline CDR1 SGHTA, CDR2 FQGNSA. The CDR3: CASRTTGRDNTEAFF. The CDR3 region has the DNA TGTGCCAGCAGAACTACAGGGAGAGATAACACTGAAGCTTTCTTT.

This clone showed up just once. The rearrangement uses TRBV11-3 and TRBJ2-3; 8 positions agree with TRBD2. Unmatched junction bases numbered 6, after V lost 1 base and J lost 3 bases. The V gene's germline CDR1 is SGHNT and CDR2 YENEEA. CDR3 length: 16 residues. Here the CDR3 reads CASSLATGLVTDTQYF. The DNA for the CDR3 is TGTGCCAGCAGCTTAGCTACGGGACTAGTGACAGATACGCAGTATTTT.

The chain couples TRBV6-5 to TRBJ1-3, with D perhaps matching TRBD1 (5 bases). Germline CDR1 MNHEY, CDR2 SVGAGI. The germline V and J ends were trimmed by 6 bases and 10 bases, with 16 bases remaining between them. The CDR3 contains 13 residues. Written as DNA, the CDR3 is TGTGCCAGCAGCTCGAGGCTTCAGGGTACCATATATTTT. Amino acids: CASSSRLQGTIYF.

V and J are TRBV11-2 and TRBJ2-1, with 10 bases fitting TRBD1. The CDR3 contains 15 residues. Trimming cost V 1 base and J 4 bases; bases outside gene matches: 1. Germline V gene data show CDR1 as SGHAT and CDR2 as FQNNGV. CDR3 DNA: TGTGCCAGCAGCTTAGCGGGACAGGGGTACAATGAGCAGTTCTTC. The encoded protein is CASSLAGQGYNEQFF.

This chain connects TRBV20-1 to TRBJ1-2, with unresolved D. Looked up from germline, CDR1 is DFQATT and CDR2 is SNEGSKA (reference sequence). The CDR3 is 11 residues long. V lost 3 bases to trimming and J lost 4 bases, with 6 bases between them. The CDR3, as DNA: TGCAGTGCTAGTAACATCTATGGCTACACCTTC. Amino acid sequence: CSASNIYGYTF.

This clone has a handful of counts. The chain employs TRBV7-2 and TRBJ2-5; TRBD2 matches at 7 bases. Germline loops: CDR1 SGHTA, CDR2 FQGNSA. This CDR3 region has 14 residues. Trimming cost V 1 base and J 4 bases; bases outside gene matches: 3. The CDR3 region is CASSLGPSGETQYF. For the CDR3, the DNA is TGTGCCAGCAGCTTAGGGCCTAGCGGAGAGACCCAGTACTTC.

V usage is TRBV7-2 and J usage is TRBJ2-5; TRBD2 matches at 7 bases. V was pared by 3 bases and J by 1 base, with 2 bases of the junction left unmatched. The CDR3 is 14 residues long. CDR1 and CDR2 (germline): SGHTA, FQGNSA. This chain's CDR3 is CASSFQRGQETQYF. The CDR3 DNA is TGTGCCAGCAGCTTTCAGCGGGGCCAAGAGACCCAGTACTTC.

The rearrangement joins TRBV4-3 to TRBJ2-7; tentatively, D is TRBD2 (5 bases). Trimming took off 0 bases at V and 2 bases at J, with 14 bases between the two ends. CDR1 and CDR2 from the germline V gene are LGHNA and YSLEER. CDR3 length: 16 residues. This CDR3 is CASSQDRSDYTYEQYF. The CDR3 DNA reads TGCGCCAGCAGCCAAGATCGGTCTGACTATACCTACGAGCAGTACTTC.